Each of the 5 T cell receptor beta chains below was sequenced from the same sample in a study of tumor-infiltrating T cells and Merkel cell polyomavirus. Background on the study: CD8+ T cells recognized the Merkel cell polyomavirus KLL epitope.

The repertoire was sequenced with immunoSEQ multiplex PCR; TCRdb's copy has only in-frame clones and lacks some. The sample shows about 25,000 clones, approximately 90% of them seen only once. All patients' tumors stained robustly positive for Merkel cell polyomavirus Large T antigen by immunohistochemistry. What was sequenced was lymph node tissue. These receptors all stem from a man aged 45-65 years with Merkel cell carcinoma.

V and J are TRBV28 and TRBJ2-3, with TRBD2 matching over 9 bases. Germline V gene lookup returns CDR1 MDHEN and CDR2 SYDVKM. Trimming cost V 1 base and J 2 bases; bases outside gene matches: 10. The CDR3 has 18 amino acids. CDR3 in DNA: TGTGCCAGCAGTTTATCCCGACTTGCGGGGGGGCCCACAGATACGCAGTATTTT. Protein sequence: CASSLSRLAGGPTDTQYF. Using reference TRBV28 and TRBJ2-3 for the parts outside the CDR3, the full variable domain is DVKVTQSSRYLVKRTGEKVFLECVQDMDHENMFWYRQDPGLGLRLIYFSYDVKMKEKGDIPEGYSVSREKKERFSLILESASTNQTSMYLCASSLSRLAGGPTDTQYFGPGTRLTVL.

The CDR3 reads CASSRSGSSPYNEQFF. The CDR3 DNA follows: TGTGCCAGCAGCCGAAGCGGGAGTTCCCCCTACAATGAGCAGTTCTTC. This sequence joins TRBV7-8 and TRBJ2-1; TRBD2 matches 8 bases. The CDR3 is made up of 16 amino acids. V dropped 5 bases and J dropped 2; count of bases not matched to a gene: 8. Germline assignment: CDR1 SGHVS and CDR2 FQNEAQ.

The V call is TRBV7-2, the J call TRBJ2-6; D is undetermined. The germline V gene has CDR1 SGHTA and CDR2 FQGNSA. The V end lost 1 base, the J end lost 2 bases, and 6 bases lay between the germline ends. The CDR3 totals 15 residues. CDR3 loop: CASSLDSAGANVLTF. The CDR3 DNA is TGTGCCAGCAGCTTAGACTCTGCTGGGGCCAACGTCCTGACTTTC. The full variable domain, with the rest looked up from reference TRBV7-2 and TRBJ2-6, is GAGVSQSPSNKVTEKGKDVELRCDPISGHTALYWYRQSLGQGLEFLIYFQGNSAPDKSGLPSDRFSAERTGGSVSTLTIQRTQQEDSAVYLCASSLDSAGANVLTFGAGSRLTVL.

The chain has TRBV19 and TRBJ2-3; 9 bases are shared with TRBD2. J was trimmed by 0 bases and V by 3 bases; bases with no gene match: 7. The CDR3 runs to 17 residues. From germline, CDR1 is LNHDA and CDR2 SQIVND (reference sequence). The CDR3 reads CASSIGASGASTDTQYF. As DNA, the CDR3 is TGTGCCAGTAGTATCGGGGCTAGCGGGGCTAGCACAGATACGCAGTATTTT. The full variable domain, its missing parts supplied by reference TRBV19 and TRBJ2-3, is DGGITQSPKYLFRKEGQNVTLSCEQNLNHDAMYWYRQDPGQGLRLIYYSQIVNDFQKGDIAEGYSVSREKKESFPLTVTSAQKNPTAFYLCASSIGASGASTDTQYFGPGTRLTVL.

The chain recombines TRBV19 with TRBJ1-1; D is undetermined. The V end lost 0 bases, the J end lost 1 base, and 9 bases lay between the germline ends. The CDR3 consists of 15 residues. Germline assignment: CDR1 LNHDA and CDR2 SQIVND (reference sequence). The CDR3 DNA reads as TGTGCCAGTAGTATAGAGGCAGGCGCGAACACTGAAGCTTTCTTT. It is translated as CASSIEAGANTEAFF.